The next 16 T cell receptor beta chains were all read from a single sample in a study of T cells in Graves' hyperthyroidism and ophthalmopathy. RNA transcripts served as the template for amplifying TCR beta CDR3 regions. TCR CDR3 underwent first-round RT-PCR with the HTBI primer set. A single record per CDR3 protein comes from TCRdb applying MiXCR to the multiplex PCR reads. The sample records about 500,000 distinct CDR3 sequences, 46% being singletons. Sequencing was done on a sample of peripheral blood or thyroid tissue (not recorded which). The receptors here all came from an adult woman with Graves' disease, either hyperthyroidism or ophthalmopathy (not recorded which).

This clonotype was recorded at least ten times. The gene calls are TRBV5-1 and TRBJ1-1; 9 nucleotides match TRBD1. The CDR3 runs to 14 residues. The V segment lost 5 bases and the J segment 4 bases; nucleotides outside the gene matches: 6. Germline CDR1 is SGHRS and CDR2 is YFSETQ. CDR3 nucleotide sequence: TGCGCCAGCAGACCCGGGACAGGGAGCACTGAAGCTTTCTTT. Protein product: CASRPGTGSTEAFF.

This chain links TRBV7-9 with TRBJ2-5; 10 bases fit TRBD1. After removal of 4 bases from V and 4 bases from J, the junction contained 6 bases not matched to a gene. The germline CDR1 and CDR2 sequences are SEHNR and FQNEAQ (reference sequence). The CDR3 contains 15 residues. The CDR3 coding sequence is TGTGCCAGCAGCTCGATGACAGGGGGCGCAGAGACCCAGTACTTC. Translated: CASSSMTGGAETQYF.

CDR3 coding DNA: TGTGCCATAAGCCAAGATCAAGAGACCCAGTACTTC. The encoded protein is CAISQDQETQYF. The rearrangement links TRBV2 to TRBJ2-5, with no clear D. From germline, CDR1 is SNHLY and CDR2 FYNNEI. V was shortened by 10 bases and J by 2 bases, with 11 bases between the two germline ends. The CDR3 extends over 12 amino acids.

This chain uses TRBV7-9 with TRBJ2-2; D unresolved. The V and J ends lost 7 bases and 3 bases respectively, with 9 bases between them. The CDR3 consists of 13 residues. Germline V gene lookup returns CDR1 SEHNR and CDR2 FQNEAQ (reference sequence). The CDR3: CASKARHTGELFF. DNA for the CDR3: TGTGCCAGCAAGGCCAGACACACCGGGGAGCTGTTTTTT. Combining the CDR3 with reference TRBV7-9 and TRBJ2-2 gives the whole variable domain DTGVSQNPRHKITKRGQNVTFRCDPISEHNRLYWYRQTLGQGPEFLTYFQNEAQLEKSRLLSDRFSAERPKGSFSTLEIQRTEQGDSAMYLCASKARHTGELFFGEGSRLTVL.

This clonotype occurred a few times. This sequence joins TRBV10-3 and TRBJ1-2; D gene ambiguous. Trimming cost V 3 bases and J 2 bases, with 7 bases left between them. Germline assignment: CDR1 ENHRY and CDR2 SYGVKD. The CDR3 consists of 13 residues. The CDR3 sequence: CAISDGGNYGYTF. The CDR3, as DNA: TGTGCCATCAGTGACGGAGGCAACTATGGCTACACCTTC.

The CDR3 DNA follows: TGTGCCAGCAGTTTATCCGGGACTCAGCCCCAGCATTTT. Residues: CASSLSGTQPQHF. The rearrangement links TRBV28 to TRBJ1-5; D may be TRBD1 (5 bases). From germline, CDR1 is MDHEN and CDR2 SYDVKM. The CDR3 is made up of 13 amino acids. V lost 1 base and J lost 6, with 7 bases in between.

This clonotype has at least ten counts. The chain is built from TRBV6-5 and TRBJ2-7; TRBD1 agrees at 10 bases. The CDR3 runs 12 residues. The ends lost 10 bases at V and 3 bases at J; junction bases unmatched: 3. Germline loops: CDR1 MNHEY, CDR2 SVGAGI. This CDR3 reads CATGTGVYEQYF. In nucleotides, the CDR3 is TGTGCCACGGGGACAGGGGTCTACGAGCAGTACTTC.

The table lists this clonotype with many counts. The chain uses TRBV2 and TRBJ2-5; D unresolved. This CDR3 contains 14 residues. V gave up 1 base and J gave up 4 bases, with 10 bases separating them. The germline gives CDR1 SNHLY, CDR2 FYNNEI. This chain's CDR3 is CASSEGPPGETQYF. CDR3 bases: TGTGCCAGCAGTGAAGGACCCCCGGGAGAGACCCAGTACTTC.

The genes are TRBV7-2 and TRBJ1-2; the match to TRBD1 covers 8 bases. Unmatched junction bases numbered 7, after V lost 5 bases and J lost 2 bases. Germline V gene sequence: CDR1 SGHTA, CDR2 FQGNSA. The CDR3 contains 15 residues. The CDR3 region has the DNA TGTGCCAGCAGCACGAGACAGGGGATCAACTATGGCTACACCTTC. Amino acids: CASSTRQGINYGYTF.

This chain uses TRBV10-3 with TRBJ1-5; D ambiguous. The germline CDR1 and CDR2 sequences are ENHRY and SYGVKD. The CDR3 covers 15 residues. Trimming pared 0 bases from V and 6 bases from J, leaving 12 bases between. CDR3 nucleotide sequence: TGTGCCATCAGTGAGTCAGAGGGAATGAGTCAGCCCCAGCATTTT. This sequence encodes CAISESEGMSQPQHF.

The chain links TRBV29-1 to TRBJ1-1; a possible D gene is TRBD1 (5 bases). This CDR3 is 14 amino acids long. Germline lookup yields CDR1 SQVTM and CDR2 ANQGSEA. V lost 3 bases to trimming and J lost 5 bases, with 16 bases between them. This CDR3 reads CSVEVHGGITEAFF. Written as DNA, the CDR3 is TGCAGCGTTGAGGTCCACGGGGGAATTACTGAAGCTTTCTTT.

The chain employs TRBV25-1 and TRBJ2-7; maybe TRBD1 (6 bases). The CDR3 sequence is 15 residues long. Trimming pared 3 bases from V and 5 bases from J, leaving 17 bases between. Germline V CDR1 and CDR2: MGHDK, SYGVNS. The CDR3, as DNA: TGTGCCAGCAGTGACCCGGGACAAGGTGAGGACGAGCAGTACTTC. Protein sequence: CASSDPGQGEDEQYF.

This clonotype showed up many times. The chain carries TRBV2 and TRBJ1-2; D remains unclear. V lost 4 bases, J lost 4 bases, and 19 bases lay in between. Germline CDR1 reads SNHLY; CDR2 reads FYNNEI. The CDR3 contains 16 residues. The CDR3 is CASSATVWSDGYGYTF. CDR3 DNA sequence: TGTGCCAGCAGTGCAACAGTTTGGAGTGATGGCTATGGCTACACCTTC.

The CDR3 loop is CASSYHSRTEAFF. The CDR3 DNA is TGTGCCAGCAGTTACCACTCTCGAACTGAAGCTTTCTTT. The V call is TRBV6-5, the J call TRBJ1-1; D uncertain. The V gene lost 2 bases and the J gene lost 5 bases, with 9 bases spanning the gap. The length of the CDR3 is 13 residues. The germline gives CDR1 MNHEY, CDR2 SVGAGI.

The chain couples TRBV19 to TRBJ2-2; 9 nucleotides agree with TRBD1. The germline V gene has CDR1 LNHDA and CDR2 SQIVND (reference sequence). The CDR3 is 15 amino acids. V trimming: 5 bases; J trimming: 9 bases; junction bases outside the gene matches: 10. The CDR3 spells CASSEWGTGTRELFF. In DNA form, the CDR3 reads TGTGCCAGTAGTGAATGGGGGACAGGGACCAGGGAGCTGTTTTTT.

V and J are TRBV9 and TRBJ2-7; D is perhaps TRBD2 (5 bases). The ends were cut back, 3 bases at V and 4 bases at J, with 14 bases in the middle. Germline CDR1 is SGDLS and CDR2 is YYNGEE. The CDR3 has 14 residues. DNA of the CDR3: TGTGCCAGCAGCGAGACGGACTGGGCTTACGAGCAGTACTTC. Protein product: CASSETDWAYEQYF.